Following are 20 T cell receptor beta chains from one sample sequenced in a study of T-cell memory formation after mild COVID-19. TCRdb re-analysed the 5' RACE reads in MiXCR, keeping a single row per CDR3 protein. The sample records 300,000 to 350,000 distinct CDR3 sequences, over 11% being singletons. The sequencing sample was made of PBMCs or a T cell subset sorted from them (not recorded which). The origin of the receptors is a man aged 18-30 years who had mild COVID-19 (a few samples of this study predate the infection). Cell type and time point are not known.

This clonotype has ten or more counts. The genes are TRBV5-5 and TRBJ1-1; a weak D match, TRBD1 (6 bases). The V and J ends lost 4 bases and 8 bases respectively, with 15 bases between them. Germline V gives CDR1 SGHKS, CDR2 YYEKEE (reference sequence). This CDR3 is 13 amino acids long. CDR3 sequence reads: CASSLGSGQEAFF. CDR3 DNA: TGTGCCAGCAGCCTTGGTTCGGGACAAGAAGCTTTCTTT.

This clonotype was counted at least ten times. This chain links TRBV5-5 with TRBJ2-7; TRBD1 matches at 8 bases. V gave up 6 bases and J gave up 5 bases; unmatched junction bases: 7. Germline CDR1 is SGHKS and CDR2 is YYEKEE (reference sequence). The CDR3 is 13 residues long. The CDR3 sequence: CASTGGNPHEQYF. CDR3 bases: TGTGCCAGCACAGGGGGCAATCCCCACGAGCAGTACTTC. The entire variable domain, with the rest obtained from reference TRBV5-5 and TRBJ2-7, is as follows: DAGVTQSPTHLIKTRGQQVTLRCSPISGHKSVSWYQQVLGQGPQFIFQYYEKEERGRGNFPDRFSARQFPNYSSELNVNALLLGDSALYLCASTGGNPHEQYFGPGTRLTVT.

This sequence joins TRBV11-3 and TRBJ2-1, with 7 bases fitting TRBD1. Germline trimming cut 0 bases from V and 6 bases from J; bases unmatched to any gene: 2. CDR1 and CDR2 from the germline V gene are SGHNT and YENEEA. This CDR3 region has 14 residues. This chain's CDR3 is CASSLDNRGNEQFF. The CDR3 nucleotides are TGTGCCAGCAGCTTAGATAACAGGGGCAATGAGCAGTTCTTC.

This clonotype was counted only a few times. This chain uses TRBV6-1 with TRBJ2-2; perhaps TRBD1 as D (6 bases). V shed 6 bases and J shed 3 bases, with 11 bases lying between them. The CDR3 is 14 residues long. From germline, CDR1 is MNHNS and CDR2 SASEGT. The chain's CDR3 is CASSGQGYTGELFF. CDR3 DNA sequence: TGTGCCAGCAGCGGGCAGGGGTACACCGGGGAGCTGTTTTTT.

This clonotype was picked up a small number of times. The chain joins TRBV6-6 to TRBJ2-3; TRBD2 is a possible D gene (5 bases). This CDR3 is built from 14 residues. Germline assignment: CDR1 MNHNY and CDR2 SVGAGI (reference sequence). Trimming cost V 2 bases and J 2 bases, with 8 bases left between them. Here the CDR3 reads CASSYRAATDTQYF. Written as DNA, the CDR3 is TGTGCCAGCAGTTACCGAGCGGCCACAGATACGCAGTATTTT.

The chain employs TRBV27 and TRBJ1-5, with unresolved D. The CDR3 consists of 15 residues. Trimming left V 6 bases short and J 5 bases short, with 17 bases between. Per germline, CDR1 MNHEY and CDR2 SMNVEV (reference sequence). This CDR3 reads CASSYLGRLDQPQHF. The DNA of the CDR3 is TGTGCCAGCAGCTACCTTGGGAGGCTCGATCAGCCCCAGCATTTT.

The chain carries TRBV20-1 and TRBJ1-5, with D perhaps TRBD1 (6 bases). Trimming shortened V by 0 bases and J by 2 bases, and 14 bases separated the two germline ends. This CDR3 is built from 16 residues. The germline CDR1 and CDR2 sequences are DFQATT and SNEGSKA (reference sequence). The CDR3 is CSARDPRGPGNQPQHF. The CDR3 DNA reads TGCAGTGCTAGAGATCCACGGGGGCCGGGCAATCAGCCCCAGCATTTT.

The chain couples TRBV29-1 to TRBJ1-2, with unresolved D. Trimming left V 4 bases short and J 2 bases short, with 5 bases between. This CDR3 has 11 amino acids. Germline V gene lookup returns CDR1 SQVTM and CDR2 ANQGSEA. The CDR3 spells CSVASNYGYTF. The CDR3 region has the DNA TGCAGCGTTGCGAGCAACTATGGCTACACCTTC.

This chain uses TRBV20-1 with TRBJ1-5; a possible D gene is TRBD1 (5 bases). The CDR3 sequence is 14 residues long. The ends were cut back, 3 bases at V and 5 bases at J, with 14 bases in the middle. Germline CDR1 is DFQATT and CDR2 is SNEGSKA (reference sequence). CDR3 in DNA: TGCAGTGCTAGTGCCGGGACGGTCGATCAGCCCCAGCATTTT. This gives the protein CSASAGTVDQPQHF.

The chain uses TRBV6-5 and TRBJ2-1; D call uncertain. CDR3 length equals 16 residues. Per the germline V gene, CDR1 is MNHEY and CDR2 is SVGAGI. V lost 0 bases and J lost 7, with 16 bases in between. In DNA, the CDR3 is TGTGCCAGCAGTTACTCGGTACCTCTCGGGTGGAATGAGCAGTTCTTC. Its translation is CASSYSVPLGWNEQFF.

The rearrangement links TRBV15 to TRBJ2-6; D unclear. The germline CDR1 and CDR2 sequences are LNHNV and YYDKDF (reference sequence). V gave up 5 bases and J gave up 0 bases, with 11 bases separating them. This CDR3 contains 16 residues. Here the CDR3 reads CATSSTWSSGANVLTF. CDR3 DNA: TGTGCCACCAGCTCAACCTGGAGCTCTGGGGCCAACGTCCTGACTTTC. Full variable domain (outside the CDR3, taken from reference TRBV15 and TRBJ2-6): DAMVIQNPRYQVTQFGKPVTLSCSQTLNHNVMYWYQQKSSQAPKLLFHYYDKDFNNEADTPDNFQSRRPNTSFCFLDIRSPGLGDTAMYLCATSSTWSSGANVLTFGAGSRLTVL.

This clonotype was recorded a few times. CDR3 region: CATSSPRVNEQFF. CDR3 coding DNA: TGTGCCACCAGCAGCCCCAGGGTCAATGAGCAGTTCTTC. The rearrangement links TRBV15 to TRBJ2-1; perhaps TRBD1 as D (5 bases). Germline CDR1 is LNHNV and CDR2 is YYDKDF (reference sequence). The V end lost 3 bases, the J end lost 6 bases, and 9 bases lay between the germline ends. The length of the CDR3 is 13 residues. The complete variable domain, with remaining parts taken from reference TRBV15 and TRBJ2-1, reads DAMVIQNPRYQVTQFGKPVTLSCSQTLNHNVMYWYQQKSSQAPKLLFHYYDKDFNNEADTPDNFQSRRPNTSFCFLDIRSPGLGDTAMYLCATSSPRVNEQFFGPGTRLTVL.

The CDR3 nucleotides read TGTGCCAGCAGCTACACCAGCCCTCAGCTCCCGGGGACCCAGTACTTC. Its translation is CASSYTSPQLPGTQYF. The genes are TRBV7-6 and TRBJ2-5; D gene ambiguous. Per the germline V gene, CDR1 is SGHVS and CDR2 is FNYEAQ. The V end lost 4 bases, the J end lost 7 bases, and 22 bases lay between the germline ends. The CDR3 runs 16 residues. Full variable domain (missing parts from reference TRBV7-6 and TRBJ2-5): GAGVSQSPRYKVTKRGQDVALRCDPISGHVSLYWYRQALGQGPEFLTYFNYEAQQDKSGLPNDRFSAERPEGSISTLTIQRTEQRDSAMYRCASSYTSPQLPGTQYFGPGTRLLVL.

This clonotype was counted between two and nine times. This rearrangement joins TRBV5-4 to TRBJ2-7; 7 bases are a match to TRBD2. From germline, CDR1 is SGHNT and CDR2 YYREEE (reference sequence). V was clipped by 4 bases and J by 5 bases; unmatched bases: 6. This CDR3 is 13 amino acids long. DNA for the CDR3: TGTGCCAGCAGCCCGGGCGGGGGAGACGAGCAGTACTTC. Its protein is CASSPGGGDEQYF.

The sample holds a few counts of this clonotype. V is TRBV5-5 and J is TRBJ1-4; D is undetermined. The germline CDR1 and CDR2 sequences are SGHKS and YYEKEE (reference sequence). The CDR3 sequence is 15 residues long. The V and J ends lost 0 bases and 8 bases respectively, with 14 bases between them. This CDR3 reads CASSLDRWIREKLFF. CDR3 bases: TGTGCCAGCAGCTTGGATAGGTGGATTCGAGAAAAACTGTTTTTT.

The gene calls are TRBV7-2 and TRBJ2-1; D may be TRBD1 (5 bases). There are 16 residues in the CDR3. V was cut by 3 bases and J by 0 bases, with 12 bases left in between. Germline CDR1 is SGHTA and CDR2 is FQGNSA. CDR3 in amino acids: CASSLTALSSYNEQFF. The CDR3, as DNA: TGTGCCAGCAGCTTGACAGCCCTGAGCTCCTACAATGAGCAGTTCTTC.

This clonotype came up a few times. The CDR3, as DNA: TGTGCCAGCAGTAGATACAGGGAGACGGTCACCGGGGAGCTGTTTTTT. Encoded protein: CASSRYRETVTGELFF. V and J are TRBV6-2 or TRBV6-3 and TRBJ2-2; TRBD1 might be the D (6 bases). Germline values: CDR1 MNHEY, CDR2 SVGEGT. This CDR3 is 16 amino acids long. V lost 5 bases and J 4 bases, leaving 17 bases between the germline ends.

This clonotype was counted a few times. J is TRBJ2-5 and V is TRBV5-1, with D perhaps being TRBD1 or TRBD2 (6 bases each). CDR3 length: 15 amino acids. Germline V gene data show CDR1 as SGHRS and CDR2 as YFSETQ. Trimming took off 4 bases at V and 5 bases at J, with 18 bases between the two ends. CDR3 sequence reads: CASSAGRYGGETQYF. The CDR3 coding sequence is TGCGCCAGCAGCGCGGGTAGATACGGGGGCGAGACCCAGTACTTC.

The J gene is TRBJ2-1, the V gene TRBV14; 11 bases fit TRBD1. Unmatched junction bases numbered 7, after V lost 6 bases and J lost 3 bases. The CDR3 consists of 16 residues. Germline values: CDR1 SGHDN, CDR2 FVKESK. In DNA, the CDR3 is TGTGCCAGCAGGCGAACCGGGACAGGGGGCTACAATGAGCAGTTCTTC. Translating it yields CASRRTGTGGYNEQFF. Using reference TRBV14 and TRBJ2-1 for the parts outside the CDR3, the full variable domain is EAGVTQFPSHSVIEKGQTVTLRCDPISGHDNLYWYRRVMGKEIKFLLHFVKESKQDESGMPNNRFLAERTGGTYSTLKVQPAELEDSGVYFCASRRTGTGGYNEQFFGPGTRLTVL.

The chain has TRBV7-9 and TRBJ2-1; the D gene could be TRBD1 or TRBD2 (5 bases each). Germline assignment: CDR1 SEHNR and CDR2 FQNEAQ (reference sequence). This CDR3 is 16 amino acids long. The CDR3 loop reads CVGRAYGDPSYNEQFF. Written as DNA, the CDR3 is TGTGTCGGCAGGGCCTACGGGGATCCCTCCTACAATGAGCAGTTCTTC.